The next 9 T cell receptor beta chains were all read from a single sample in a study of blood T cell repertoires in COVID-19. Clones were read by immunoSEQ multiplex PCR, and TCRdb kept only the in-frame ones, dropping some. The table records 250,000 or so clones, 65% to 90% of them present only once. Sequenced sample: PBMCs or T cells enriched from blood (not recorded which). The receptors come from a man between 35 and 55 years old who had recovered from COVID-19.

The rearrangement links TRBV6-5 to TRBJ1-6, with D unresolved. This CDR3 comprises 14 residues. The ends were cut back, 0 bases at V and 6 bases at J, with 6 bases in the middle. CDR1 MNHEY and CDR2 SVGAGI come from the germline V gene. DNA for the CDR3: TGTGCCAGCAGTTACTCGACAAGTAATTCACCCCTCCACTTT. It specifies CASSYSTSNSPLHF.

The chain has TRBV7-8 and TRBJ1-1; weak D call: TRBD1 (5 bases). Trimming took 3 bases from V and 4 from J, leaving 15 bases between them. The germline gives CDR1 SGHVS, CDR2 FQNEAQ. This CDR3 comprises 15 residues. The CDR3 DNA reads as TGTGCCAGCAGCTTCGGGGCGGGGGGGACCACTGAAGCTTTCTTT. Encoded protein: CASSFGAGGTTEAFF. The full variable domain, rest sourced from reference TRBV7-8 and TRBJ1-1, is GAGVSQSPRYKVAKRGQDVALRCDPISGHVSLFWYQQALGQGPEFLTYFQNEAQLDKSGLPSDRFFAERPEGSVSTLKIQRTQQEDSAVYLCASSFGAGGTTEAFFGQGTRLTVV.

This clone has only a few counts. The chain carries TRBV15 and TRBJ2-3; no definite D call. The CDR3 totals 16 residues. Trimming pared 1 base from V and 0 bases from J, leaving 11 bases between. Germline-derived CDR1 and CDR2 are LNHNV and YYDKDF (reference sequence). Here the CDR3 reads CATSRGASSSTDTQYF. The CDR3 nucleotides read TGTGCCACCAGCAGAGGTGCGTCCTCTAGCACAGATACGCAGTATTTT. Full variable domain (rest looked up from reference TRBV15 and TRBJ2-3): DAMVIQNPRYQVTQFGKPVTLSCSQTLNHNVMYWYQQKSSQAPKLLFHYYDKDFNNEADTPDNFQSRRPNTSFCFLDIRSPGLGDTAMYLCATSRGASSSTDTQYFGPGTRLTVL.

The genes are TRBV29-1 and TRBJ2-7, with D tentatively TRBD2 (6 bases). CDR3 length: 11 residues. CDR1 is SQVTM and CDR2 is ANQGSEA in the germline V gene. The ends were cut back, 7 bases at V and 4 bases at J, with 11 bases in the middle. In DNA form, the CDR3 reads TGCAGCGCTACTAGCAGATACGAGCAGTACTTC. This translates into CSATSRYEQYF.

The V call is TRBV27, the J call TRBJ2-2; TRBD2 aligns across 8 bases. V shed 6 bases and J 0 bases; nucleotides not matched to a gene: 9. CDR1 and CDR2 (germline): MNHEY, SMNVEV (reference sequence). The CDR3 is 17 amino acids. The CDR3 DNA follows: TGTGCCAGCAGCCTCTCCTTCGGGGGGGCGAACACCGGGGAGCTGTTTTTT. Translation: CASSLSFGGANTGELFF.

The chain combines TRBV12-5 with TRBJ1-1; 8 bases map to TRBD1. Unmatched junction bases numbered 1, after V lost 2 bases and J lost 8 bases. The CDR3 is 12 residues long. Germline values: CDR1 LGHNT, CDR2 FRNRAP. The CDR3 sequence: CASGLHRGEAFF. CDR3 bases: TGTGCTAGTGGTTTGCACAGGGGGGAAGCTTTCTTT.

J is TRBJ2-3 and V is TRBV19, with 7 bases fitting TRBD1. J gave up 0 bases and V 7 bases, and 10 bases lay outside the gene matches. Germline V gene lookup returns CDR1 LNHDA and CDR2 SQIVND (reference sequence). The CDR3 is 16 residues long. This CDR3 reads CASTPRGTTSTDTQYF. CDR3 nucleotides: TGTGCCAGTACCCCCAGGGGGACGACTAGCACAGATACGCAGTATTTT.

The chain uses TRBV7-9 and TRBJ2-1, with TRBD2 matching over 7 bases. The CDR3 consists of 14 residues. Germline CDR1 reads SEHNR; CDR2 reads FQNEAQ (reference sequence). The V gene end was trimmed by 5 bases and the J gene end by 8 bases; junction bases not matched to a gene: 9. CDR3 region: CASSLPAGEDEQFF. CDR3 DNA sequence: TGTGCCAGCAGCCTCCCGGCGGGGGAAGATGAGCAGTTCTTC.

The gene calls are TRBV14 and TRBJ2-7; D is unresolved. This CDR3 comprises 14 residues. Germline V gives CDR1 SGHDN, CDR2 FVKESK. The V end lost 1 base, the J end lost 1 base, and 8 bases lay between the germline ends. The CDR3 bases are TGTGCCAGCAGCCAAGTCGGAGCGTCCTACGAGCAGTACTTC. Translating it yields CASSQVGASYEQYF.